This T cell receptor (beta chain) comes out of a study of identifying expanded T cells in peripheral blood. Study-level results: Differentially abundant clones: 0.95 to 1.5 between replicates, around 16 at 2 to 3 weeks, more than 18 at four.

Regarding this clone: Its target is not known.

Collection occurred without any documented infections or immune events in donors. Repertoires were generated with immunoSEQ multiplex PCR, while TCRdb's copy carries only in-frame clones and drops some. The sample comprises approximately 130,000 clones, less than 90% of which are singletons, and 8.4% rests with the top ten. V was pared by 1 base and J by 5 bases, with 7 bases of the junction left unmatched. This CDR3 spans 16 amino acids. CDR1 and CDR2 (germline): SGHNT, YYREEE (reference sequence). The genes are TRBV5-4 and TRBJ2-5, with 11 bases aligning to TRBD2. The sequenced sample was blood. This TCR was recovered from a person between 18 and 70 years old in good health. The DNA for the CDR3 is TGTGCCAGCAGCTTGCCTAGCGGGGGGCTCCGTGAGACCCAGTACTTC. Translating gives CASSLPSGGLRETQYF.